This is a list of T cell receptor beta chains from one sample in a study of blood T cell repertoires in COVID-19. Libraries were prepared by immunoSEQ multiplex PCR; TCRdb keeps only in-frame clonotypes and omits some of them. This table has around 200,000 clones, 88% appearing once. The sample was PBMCs or T cells enriched from blood (not recorded which). These receptors originate from a woman in her twenties or thirties who had recovered from COVID-19. Both conserved end residues are trimmed from each CDR3. The D gene is left open where the match is weak.

>TRBV28|-|TRBJ2-3
ASRSGQSTQY
>TRBV18|-|TRBJ1-1
ASSTLEGWDTEAF
>TRBV19|-|TRBJ2-3
ASSMGQSDTQY
>TRBV13|-|TRBJ2-7
ASSKRGHLYEQY
>TRBV18|TRBD1|TRBJ2-5
ASSLTQGGRQETQY
>TRBV9|TRBD1|TRBJ2-3
ASSAPGGLDTQY
>TRBV7-9|TRBD1|TRBJ1-2
ASSSTRQGPNYGYT
>TRBV6-5|-|TRBJ1-1
ASRGGTGAEAF
>TRBV5-4|TRBD1|TRBJ2-5
ASSPTGGRETQY
>TRBV10-3|TRBD1|TRBJ1-4
AISSRTGGNEKLF
>TRBV18|-|TRBJ2-3
ASSPRVAGAEDTQY
>TRBV4-1|-|TRBJ2-7
ASSQEAGPSYEQY
>TRBV9|-|TRBJ1-2
ASSPGGQNIYGYT
>TRBV12-3/TRBV12-4|-|TRBJ1-1
ASSLAGGYEAF
>TRBV5-1|-|TRBJ2-7
ASSAGSYEQY
>TRBV5-4|TRBD2|TRBJ2-3
ASSFPGLAGGSTDTQY
>TRBV6-5|-|TRBJ2-7
ASSRLSGYEQY
>TRBV5-6|-|TRBJ2-2
ASSLDGGELF
>TRBV7-3|TRBD2|TRBJ2-1
ASSSLAGGPHEQF
>TRBV6-4|TRBD2|TRBJ2-1
ASSVGTSGGYNEQF
>TRBV27|-|TRBJ1-1
ASSSPGGRDTEAF
>TRBV5-6|TRBD1|TRBJ1-2
ASSWAGQGAGGYT
>TRBV11-3|-|TRBJ2-2
ASSFRGTNTGELF
>TRBV7-9|TRBD1|TRBJ1-2
ASSLVGTGDGYT
>TRBV9|TRBD2|TRBJ2-3
ASSAAGGTADTQY
>TRBV29-1|TRBD1|TRBJ2-5
SVDPPRDRVAFGETQY
>TRBV24-1|-|TRBJ2-3
ATSAAEGGSTDTQY
>TRBV4-1|TRBD2|TRBJ2-1
ASSQGGGLDNEQF
>TRBV24-1|TRBD2|TRBJ2-2
ATWSIAGGGELF
>TRBV4-3|TRBD2|TRBJ2-1
ASSQSSGGLNEQF
>TRBV4-3|TRBD1|TRBJ1-4
ASSLTTGLNEKLF
>TRBV4-3|-|TRBJ1-5
ASSQDPGNNQPQH
>TRBV6-5|-|TRBJ2-3
ASSRQLLRTDTQY
>TRBV4-1|TRBD1|TRBJ1-2
ASSQFTDRENIYGYT
>TRBV7-9|-|TRBJ1-1
ASSRQGGSTEAF
>TRBV25-1|TRBD1|TRBJ2-5
ASNPGTGQETQY
>TRBV11-2|-|TRBJ2-5
ASSYGSEETQY
>TRBV19|TRBD1|TRBJ1-1
ASRMVAGGTEAF
>TRBV12-3/TRBV12-4|-|TRBJ1-3
ASSLHSGNTIY
>TRBV6-2/TRBV6-3|-|TRBJ1-1
ASSYWGRDTEAF
>TRBV3-1/TRBV3-2|-|TRBJ1-2
ASSQDGGREGSYGYT
>TRBV7-2|TRBD1|TRBJ1-6
ASSPGTGAVVRSPLH
>TRBV11-2|TRBD2|TRBJ2-3
ASSLGAGGVADTQY
>TRBV23-1|-|TRBJ2-3
ASSQRDSQRSDTQY
>TRBV16|TRBD1|TRBJ2-7
ASSQSGTGYTYEQY
>TRBV7-9|TRBD1|TRBJ1-3
ASSSRTGSGNTIY
>TRBV28|TRBD1|TRBJ1-2
ASSKTGEWGYT
>TRBV10-3|TRBD1|TRBJ1-1
AIRPTGANTEAF
>TRBV7-2|-|TRBJ2-7
ASSLYKHPYEQY
>TRBV7-2|TRBD1|TRBJ1-1
ASSRDRGREAF
>TRBV6-5|-|TRBJ1-5
ASMAQGGQPQH
>TRBV7-9|TRBD1|TRBJ1-2
ASSFDRGLYGYT
>TRBV20-1|-|TRBJ1-2
SASRGDYGYT